The T cell receptor beta chain under discussion was sequenced for a study of T cell changes during pregnancy in multiple sclerosis. The junction had 8 bases not matched to a gene; V was cut back by 4 bases and J by 5 bases. This CDR3 is built from 16 residues. Germline V gene data show CDR1 as MNHEY and CDR2 as SMNVEV (reference sequence). Clones were sequenced by immunoSEQ multiplex PCR, and TCRdb holds only the in-frame ones, with some missing. Here the sample spans around 80,000 clones, under 95% being singletons. This sequence was found in a female donor with multiple sclerosis, enrolled in a pregnancy study. The material sequenced was peripheral blood, taken before pregnancy. This chain connects TRBV27 to TRBJ2-3; TRBD2 matches 11 bases. The CDR3 DNA follows: TGTGCCAGCAGTTCTATCTCTAGCGGGAGGCGAGATACGCAGTATTTT. Protein: CASSSISSGRRDTQYF.